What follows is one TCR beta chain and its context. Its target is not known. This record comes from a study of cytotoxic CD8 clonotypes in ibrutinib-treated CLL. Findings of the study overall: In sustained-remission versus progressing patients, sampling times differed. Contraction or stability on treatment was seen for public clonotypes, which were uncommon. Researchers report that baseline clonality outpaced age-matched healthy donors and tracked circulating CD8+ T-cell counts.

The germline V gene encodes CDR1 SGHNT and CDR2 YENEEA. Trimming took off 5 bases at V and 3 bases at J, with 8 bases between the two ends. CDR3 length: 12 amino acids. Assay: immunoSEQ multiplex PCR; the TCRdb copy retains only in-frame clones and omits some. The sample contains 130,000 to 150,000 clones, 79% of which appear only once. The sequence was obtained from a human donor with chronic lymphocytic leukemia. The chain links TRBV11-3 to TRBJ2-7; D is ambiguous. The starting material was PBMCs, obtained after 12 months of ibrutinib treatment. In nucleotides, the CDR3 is TGTGCCAGCAGCACCTACCTCTACGAGCAGTACTTC. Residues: CASSTYLYEQYF.